The rows below give T cell receptor beta chains drawn from one sample of a study of control samples from healthy donors and cancer patients. Method: immunoSEQ multiplex PCR; TCRdb's copy keeps in-frame clones and lacks some. The sample records fewer than 120,000 clones, around 87% being singletons. The sample was PBMCs. These receptors were collected from a woman in her sixties or seventies with lung cancer. Both conserved end residues are part of each CDR3. D genes are given only for firm matches. Rows give clone size only sometimes, using once, few, many, or a class for an expanded clone.

j_gene: TRBJ2-2
d_gene: -
abundance: -
v_gene: TRBV7-9
CDR3aa: CASITGELFF
CDR3nt: TGTGCCAGCATAACCGGGGAGCTGTTTTTT

j_gene: TRBJ2-1
d_gene: TRBD2
abundance: -
v_gene: TRBV11-2
CDR3aa: CASSLHGRVSYNEQFF
CDR3nt: TGTGCCAGCAGCTTACATGGGAGGGTCTCCTACAATGAGCAGTTCTTC

j_gene: TRBJ2-5
d_gene: -
abundance: -
v_gene: TRBV9
CDR3aa: CASSVGRREQETQYF
CDR3nt: TGTGCCAGCAGCGTAGGCCGCAGGGAACAAGAGACCCAGTACTTC

j_gene: TRBJ2-2
d_gene: TRBD2
abundance: -
v_gene: TRBV9
CDR3aa: CASSVYQREVAGELFF
CDR3nt: TGTGCCAGCAGCGTCTATCAGCGGGAGGTAGCCGGGGAGCTGTTTTTT

j_gene: TRBJ2-7
d_gene: TRBD1
abundance: -
v_gene: TRBV19
CDR3aa: CATRDRESYEQYF
CDR3nt: TGTGCCACTCGGGACAGGGAGAGCTACGAGCAGTACTTC

j_gene: TRBJ1-6
d_gene: -
abundance: -
v_gene: TRBV11-3
CDR3aa: CASSLTRGSNNSPLHF
CDR3nt: TGTGCCAGCAGCCTGACGAGGGGGTCCAACAATTCACCCCTCCACTTT

j_gene: TRBJ2-1
d_gene: -
abundance: -
v_gene: TRBV9
CDR3aa: CASSVELGGLRDEQFF
CDR3nt: TGTGCCAGCAGCGTAGAACTCGGGGGTTTGAGGGATGAGCAGTTCTTC

j_gene: TRBJ2-2
d_gene: -
abundance: few
v_gene: TRBV13
CDR3aa: CASSPKPPAVYSTGELFF
CDR3nt: TGTGCCAGCAGCCCGAAGCCCCCAGCGGTCTATTCCACCGGGGAGCTGTTTTTT

j_gene: TRBJ1-3
d_gene: -
abundance: once
v_gene: TRBV4-1
CDR3aa: CASSQEAGGSGNTIYF
CDR3nt: TGCGCCAGCAGCCAAGAGGCTGGGGGCTCTGGAAACACCATATATTTT

j_gene: TRBJ2-1
d_gene: TRBD2
abundance: -
v_gene: TRBV7-3
CDR3aa: CASSSTSGGNNEQFF
CDR3nt: TGTGCCAGCAGCTCGACTAGCGGGGGGAACAATGAGCAGTTCTTC

j_gene: TRBJ1-1
d_gene: -
abundance: -
v_gene: TRBV19
CDR3aa: CASTDGTEAFF
CDR3nt: TGTGCCAGTACCGATGGGACTGAAGCTTTCTTT

j_gene: TRBJ2-3
d_gene: TRBD2
abundance: -
v_gene: TRBV2
CDR3aa: CASSYGRRTDTQYF
CDR3nt: TGTGCCAGCAGTTACGGGAGGCGCACAGATACGCAGTATTTT

j_gene: TRBJ2-2
d_gene: TRBD1
abundance: -
v_gene: TRBV10-1
CDR3aa: CASSETGTGHTGELFF
CDR3nt: TGCGCCAGCAGTGAAACCGGGACAGGGCACACCGGGGAGCTGTTTTTT

j_gene: TRBJ1-1
d_gene: -
abundance: once
v_gene: TRBV19
CDR3aa: CASSMIDRNTEAFF
CDR3nt: TGTGCCAGTAGTATGATCGACAGGAACACTGAAGCTTTCTTT

j_gene: TRBJ2-3
d_gene: TRBD1
abundance: -
v_gene: TRBV19
CDR3aa: CASTQKQGNTDTQYF
CDR3nt: TGTGCCAGTACTCAAAAACAGGGGAACACAGATACGCAGTATTTT

j_gene: TRBJ2-1
d_gene: TRBD2
abundance: -
v_gene: TRBV18
CDR3aa: CASSNRLAGVFF
CDR3nt: TGTGCCAGCTCGAACCGTCTAGCGGGAGTGTTCTTC

j_gene: TRBJ2-6
d_gene: -
abundance: -
v_gene: TRBV15
CDR3aa: CATSRDLQGPGANVLTF
CDR3nt: TGTGCCACCAGCAGAGATCTACAGGGACCTGGGGCCAACGTCCTGACTTTC

j_gene: TRBJ2-3
d_gene: -
abundance: -
v_gene: TRBV7-7
CDR3aa: CASSPSGSSTDTQYF
CDR3nt: TGTGCTAGCAGCCCCAGTGGCTCTAGCACAGATACGCAGTATTTT

j_gene: TRBJ1-3
d_gene: -
abundance: -
v_gene: TRBV6-5
CDR3aa: CASSRGEPGNTIYF
CDR3nt: TGTGCCAGCAGCCGAGGGGAGCCTGGAAACACCATATATTTT

j_gene: TRBJ2-7
d_gene: -
abundance: -
v_gene: TRBV21-1
CDR3aa: CASSGDYTYEQYF
CDR3nt: TGTGCCAGCAGCGGTGACTACACCTACGAGCAGTACTTC

j_gene: TRBJ2-7
d_gene: TRBD1
abundance: -
v_gene: TRBV7-2
CDR3aa: CASSPWDSRSEQYF
CDR3nt: TGTGCCAGCAGCCCTTGGGACAGCCGAAGCGAGCAGTACTTC

j_gene: TRBJ2-1
d_gene: -
abundance: -
v_gene: TRBV7-9
CDR3aa: CASSLATGVEKEQFF
CDR3nt: TGTGCCAGCAGCTTAGCGACAGGAGTAGAAAAGGAGCAGTTCTTC

j_gene: TRBJ1-1
d_gene: -
abundance: -
v_gene: TRBV9
CDR3aa: CASSLLPQMNTEAFF
CDR3nt: TGTGCCAGCAGCTTACTCCCCCAAATGAACACTGAAGCTTTCTTT

j_gene: TRBJ1-2
d_gene: -
abundance: once
v_gene: TRBV5-4
CDR3aa: CASSGSDKGGYTF
CDR3nt: TGTGCCAGCAGCGGATCTGACAAGGGGGGCTACACCTTC

j_gene: TRBJ1-2
d_gene: -
abundance: -
v_gene: TRBV5-8
CDR3aa: CASSLALYGYTF
CDR3nt: TGTGCCAGCAGCTTGGCGCTCTATGGCTACACCTTC

j_gene: TRBJ1-5
d_gene: -
abundance: -
v_gene: TRBV9
CDR3aa: CASSFGTDYQPQHF
CDR3nt: TGTGCCAGCAGCTTCGGGACGGATTATCAGCCCCAGCATTTT

j_gene: TRBJ1-3
d_gene: TRBD1
abundance: -
v_gene: TRBV19
CDR3aa: CASSSSGGSGNTIYF
CDR3nt: TGTGCCAGCAGCTCCTCAGGGGGCTCTGGAAACACCATATATTTT

j_gene: TRBJ1-2
d_gene: -
abundance: once
v_gene: TRBV5-1
CDR3aa: CASSIGTPMDGYTF
CDR3nt: TGCGCCAGCAGCATTGGGACGCCGATGGATGGCTACACCTTC

j_gene: TRBJ1-6
d_gene: -
abundance: -
v_gene: TRBV7-9
CDR3aa: CASSLGLGDHKNNNSPLHF
CDR3nt: TGTGCCAGCAGCTTAGGATTGGGGGATCACAAAAATAATAATTCACCCCTCCACTTT

j_gene: TRBJ2-5
d_gene: -
abundance: -
v_gene: TRBV19
CDR3aa: CASSIGPTETQYF
CDR3nt: TGTGCCAGTAGTATAGGACCCACAGAGACCCAGTACTTC

j_gene: TRBJ2-3
d_gene: TRBD1
abundance: -
v_gene: TRBV19
CDR3aa: CASSILTGAYDTQYF
CDR3nt: TGTGCCAGTAGTATCTTGACAGGGGCCTATGATACGCAGTATTTT

j_gene: TRBJ1-3
d_gene: -
abundance: -
v_gene: TRBV28
CDR3aa: CASTLKIGAGSGNTIYF
CDR3nt: TGTGCCAGCACTTTAAAGATTGGGGCAGGCTCTGGAAACACCATATATTTT

j_gene: TRBJ2-7
d_gene: -
abundance: few
v_gene: TRBV9
CDR3aa: CASSVSGAAVGQYF
CDR3nt: TGTGCCAGCAGCGTATCCGGGGCCGCCGTGGGGCAGTACTTC

j_gene: TRBJ1-1
d_gene: -
abundance: few
v_gene: TRBV28
CDR3aa: CASSFKGVPEAFF
CDR3nt: TGTGCCAGCAGTTTCAAGGGAGTCCCTGAAGCTTTCTTT

j_gene: TRBJ2-3
d_gene: TRBD2
abundance: -
v_gene: TRBV7-9
CDR3aa: CASSSMREGPPDTQYF
CDR3nt: TGTGCCAGCAGCTCTATGCGGGAGGGCCCGCCAGATACGCAGTATTTT

j_gene: TRBJ1-3
d_gene: -
abundance: -
v_gene: TRBV9
CDR3aa: CASSVGGYFSGNTIYF
CDR3nt: TGTGCCAGCAGCGTAGGAGGGTACTTCTCTGGAAACACCATATATTTT

j_gene: TRBJ1-5
d_gene: -
abundance: -
v_gene: TRBV28
CDR3aa: CASSLSSGYGGGNQPQHF
CDR3nt: TGTGCCAGCAGTTTATCGAGCGGGTACGGGGGCGGCAATCAGCCCCAGCATTTT

j_gene: TRBJ2-1
d_gene: TRBD1
abundance: -
v_gene: TRBV27
CDR3aa: CASSTRNRGLGNEQFF
CDR3nt: TGTGCCAGCAGTACGAGAAACAGGGGGCTGGGGAATGAGCAGTTCTTC

j_gene: TRBJ1-1
d_gene: -
abundance: -
v_gene: TRBV28
CDR3aa: CASRDVSTEAFF
CDR3nt: TGTGCCAGCAGGGATGTGAGCACTGAAGCTTTCTTT

j_gene: TRBJ2-1
d_gene: TRBD2
abundance: -
v_gene: TRBV5-1
CDR3aa: CASSLETGGPSSYNEQFF
CDR3nt: TGCGCCAGCAGCTTGGAAACGGGAGGGCCTAGCTCCTACAATGAGCAGTTCTTC

j_gene: TRBJ2-7
d_gene: -
abundance: few
v_gene: TRBV5-1
CDR3aa: CASSSLLGSSYEQYF
CDR3nt: TGCGCCAGCAGCTCGTTGTTAGGGAGCTCCTACGAGCAGTACTTC

j_gene: TRBJ1-1
d_gene: -
abundance: -
v_gene: TRBV6-2/TRBV6-3
CDR3aa: CASSTMGNTEAFF
CDR3nt: TGTGCCAGCAGCACTATGGGGAACACTGAAGCTTTCTTT

j_gene: TRBJ2-7
d_gene: -
abundance: -
v_gene: TRBV4-3
CDR3aa: CASSRAAGALDEQYF
CDR3nt: TGCGCCAGCAGCCGCGCGGCAGGGGCATTGGACGAGCAGTACTTC

j_gene: TRBJ1-2
d_gene: -
abundance: -
v_gene: TRBV29-1
CDR3aa: CSVAPGGDGYTF
CDR3nt: TGCAGCGTCGCTCCGGGGGGCGATGGCTACACCTTC

j_gene: TRBJ1-1
d_gene: -
abundance: -
v_gene: TRBV7-2
CDR3aa: CASSLRQGNTEAFF
CDR3nt: TGTGCCAGCAGCTTGCGGCAGGGGAACACTGAAGCTTTCTTT

j_gene: TRBJ1-1
d_gene: -
abundance: -
v_gene: TRBV13
CDR3aa: CASSLSGRDTEAFF
CDR3nt: TGTGCCAGCAGCTTATCGGGGAGGGACACTGAAGCTTTCTTT

j_gene: TRBJ2-1
d_gene: TRBD2
abundance: -
v_gene: TRBV27
CDR3aa: CASSPGGGRHEQFF
CDR3nt: TGTGCCAGCAGTCCCGGGGGGGGTAGGCATGAGCAGTTCTTC

j_gene: TRBJ1-5
d_gene: -
abundance: few
v_gene: TRBV19
CDR3aa: CASSIGWDQPQHF
CDR3nt: TGTGCCAGTAGTATTGGGTGGGATCAGCCCCAGCATTTT

j_gene: TRBJ2-2
d_gene: -
abundance: -
v_gene: TRBV5-1
CDR3aa: CASSPTGNTGELFF
CDR3nt: TGCGCCAGCAGCCCGACAGGGAACACCGGGGAGCTGTTTTTT